The T cell receptor beta chain described here comes from a study of tissue T cells after allogeneic stem cell transplantation. Study-level results: Tissue-detected TCR repertoire was only partly captured by blood and spleen T cells. Shared clones across patients were few; motif clustering revealed tissue-specific shared signatures.

Indicated time point: mouse harvest day 7 after allogeneic transplant. Mouse grafts combined 10^7 T-cell-depleted bone marrow cells with 10^6 splenic CD5+ T cells. B6 (H2b) cells into BALB/c (H2d) mice; tissues taken at day 7 or 14. Sequencing of TCRbeta CDR3 at survey depth gave sequences and template counts. Profiled with immunoSEQ multiplex PCR; TCRdb holds only in-frame clones, not every one. The table lists roughly 10,000 clones, roughly two fifths of them singletons. This CDR3 has 14 residues. J was trimmed by 6 bases and V by 4 bases; bases with no gene match: 2. Germline V gene data show CDR1 as KGHPV and CDR2 as FQNQEV (reference sequence). Worth noting for this clone: The antigen remains undetermined. The genes are named according to mouse. The read comes to an end 1 residue before the CDR3 does, leaving the germline J gene to fill in the end.

The rearrangement joins TRBV26 to TRBJ2-7; 14 bases are a match to TRBD2. This TCR derives from a female BALB/c mouse given C57BL/6 T cells with graft-versus-host disease after an allogeneic hematopoietic cell transplant. What was sequenced was skin. The sequenced CDR3 bases are TGTGCCAGCAGTCGGGGACTGGGGGGGCCTGAACAGTAC. Protein product: CASSRGLGGPEQY. The whole CDR3 sequence reads CASSRGLGGPEQYF.